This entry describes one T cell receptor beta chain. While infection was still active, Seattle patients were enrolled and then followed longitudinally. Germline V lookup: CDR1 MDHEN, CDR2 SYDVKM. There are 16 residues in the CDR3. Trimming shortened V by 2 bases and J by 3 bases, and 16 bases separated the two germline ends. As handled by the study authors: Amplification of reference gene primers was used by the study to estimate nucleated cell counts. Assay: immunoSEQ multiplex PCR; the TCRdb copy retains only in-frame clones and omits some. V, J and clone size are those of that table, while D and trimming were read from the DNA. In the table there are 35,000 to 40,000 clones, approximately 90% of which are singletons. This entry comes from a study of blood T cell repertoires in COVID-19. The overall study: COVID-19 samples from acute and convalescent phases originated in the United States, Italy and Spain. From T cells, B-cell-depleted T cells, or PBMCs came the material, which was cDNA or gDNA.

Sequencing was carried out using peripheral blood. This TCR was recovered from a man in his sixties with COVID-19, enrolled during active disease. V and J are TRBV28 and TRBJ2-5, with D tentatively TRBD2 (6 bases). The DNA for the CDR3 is TGTGCCAGCAGTTTAAGTTGGCGGGATGGTGAAGAGACCCAGTACTTC. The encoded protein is CASSLSWRDGEETQYF.